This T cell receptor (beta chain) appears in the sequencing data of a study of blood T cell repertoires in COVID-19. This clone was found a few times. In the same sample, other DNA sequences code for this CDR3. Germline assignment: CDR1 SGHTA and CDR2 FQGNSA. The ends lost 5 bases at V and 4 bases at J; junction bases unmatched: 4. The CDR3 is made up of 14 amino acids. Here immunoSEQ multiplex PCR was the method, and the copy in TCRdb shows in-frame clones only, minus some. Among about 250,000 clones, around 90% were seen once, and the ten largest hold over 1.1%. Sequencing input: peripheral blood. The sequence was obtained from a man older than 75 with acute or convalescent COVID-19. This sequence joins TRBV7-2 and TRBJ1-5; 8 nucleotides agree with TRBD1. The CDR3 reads CASSPGQGNQPQHF. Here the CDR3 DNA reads TGTGCCAGCAGCCCAGGACAGGGTAATCAGCCCCAGCATTTT.